The clone carrying this TCR beta chain was observed a few times. Antigen specificity is unknown. The data were taken from a study of response to subunit inactivated influenza vaccine. Study-level results: That few new T cells are recruited by each seasonal influenza vaccination was the authors' suggestion.

Trimming took off 1 base at V and 5 bases at J, with 10 bases between the two ends. This CDR3 region has 14 residues. Germline loops: CDR1 SGHVS, CDR2 FQNEAQ. Using its own MiXCR run on the RT-PCR reads, TCRdb lists one record per CDR3 protein. The data show under 850,000 distinct CDR3 sequences, around 20% seen once. Specimen: PBMCs from blood, collected roughly 5 days after vaccination. The V call is TRBV7-8, the J call TRBJ2-3; no reliable D call. This receptor was taken from a man aged 45-65 years who received an inactivated influenza vaccine. The DNA of the CDR3 is TGTGCCAGCAGCTTAGTTCATTTAGGAGATACGCAGTATTTT. Its translation is CASSLVHLGDTQYF.